This T cell receptor (beta chain) was observed in a study of T-cell memory formation after mild COVID-19. MiXCR was run by TCRdb on the 5' RACE reads, yielding one entry per CDR3 protein. This table holds under 200,000 distinct CDR3 sequences, 9.5% to 13% found once. Deletions cut 1 base from V and 3 bases from J, with 5 bases between. Looked up from germline, CDR1 is LGHNA and CDR2 is YSLEER. This CDR3 comprises 13 residues. The TCR originated in a man younger than 35 who had mild COVID-19 (a few samples of this study predate the infection). Cell type and time point are not known. Material for sequencing was PBMCs or a T cell subset sorted from them (not recorded which). This chain links TRBV4-3 with TRBJ2-3, with a tentative D call TRBD2 (5 bases). CDR3 in DNA: TGCGCCAGCAGCCAAGCGGGGACAGATACGCAGTATTTT. The encoded protein is CASSQAGTDTQYF.